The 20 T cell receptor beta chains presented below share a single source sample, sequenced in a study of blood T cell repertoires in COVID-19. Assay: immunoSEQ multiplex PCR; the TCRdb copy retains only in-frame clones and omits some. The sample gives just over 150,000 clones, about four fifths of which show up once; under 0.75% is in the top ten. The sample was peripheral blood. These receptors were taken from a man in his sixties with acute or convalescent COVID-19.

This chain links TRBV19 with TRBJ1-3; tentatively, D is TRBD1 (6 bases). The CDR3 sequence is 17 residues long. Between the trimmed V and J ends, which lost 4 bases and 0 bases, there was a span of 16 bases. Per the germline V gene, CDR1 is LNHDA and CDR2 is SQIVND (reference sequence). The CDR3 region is CASSTSDRFLSGNTIYF. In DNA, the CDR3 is TGTGCCAGTAGTACCTCAGACAGGTTCCTCTCTGGAAACACCATATATTTT.

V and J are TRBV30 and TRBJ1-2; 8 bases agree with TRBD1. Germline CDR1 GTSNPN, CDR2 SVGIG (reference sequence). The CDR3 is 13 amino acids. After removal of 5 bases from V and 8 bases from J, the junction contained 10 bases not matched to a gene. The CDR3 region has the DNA TGTGCCTGGGAGACCCAGGGGGCGCGGGGCTACACCTTC. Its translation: CAWETQGARGYTF.

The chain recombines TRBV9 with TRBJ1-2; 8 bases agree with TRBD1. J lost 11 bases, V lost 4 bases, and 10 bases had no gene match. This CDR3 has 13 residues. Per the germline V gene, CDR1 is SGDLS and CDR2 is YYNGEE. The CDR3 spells CASSPRGTGDYTF. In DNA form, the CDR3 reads TGTGCCAGCAGCCCGAGGGGGACAGGCGATTACACCTTC.

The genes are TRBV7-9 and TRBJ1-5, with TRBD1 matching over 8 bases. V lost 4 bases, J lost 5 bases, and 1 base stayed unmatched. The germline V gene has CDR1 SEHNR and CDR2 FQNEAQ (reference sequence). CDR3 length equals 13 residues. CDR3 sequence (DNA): TGTGCCAGCAGCTCGACAGGGGATCAGCCCCAGCATTTT. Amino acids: CASSSTGDQPQHF.

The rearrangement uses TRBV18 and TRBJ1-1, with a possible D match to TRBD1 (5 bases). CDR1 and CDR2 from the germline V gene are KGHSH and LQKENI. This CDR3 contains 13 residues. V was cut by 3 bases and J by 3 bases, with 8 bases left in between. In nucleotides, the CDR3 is TGTGCCAGCTCACCGGGGCAGGACACTGAAGCTTTCTTT. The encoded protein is CASSPGQDTEAFF.

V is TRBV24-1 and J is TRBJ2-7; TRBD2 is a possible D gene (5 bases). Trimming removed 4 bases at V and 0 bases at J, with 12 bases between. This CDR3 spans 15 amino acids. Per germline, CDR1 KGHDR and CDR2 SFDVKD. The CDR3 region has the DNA TGTGCCACCAGTGACAGCCGGACTCCCTCCTACGAGCAGTACTTC. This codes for CATSDSRTPSYEQYF.

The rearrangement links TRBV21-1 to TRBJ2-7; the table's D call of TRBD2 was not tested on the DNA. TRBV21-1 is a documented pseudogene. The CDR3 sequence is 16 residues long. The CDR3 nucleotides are TGTGCCAGCAGCAAAGCCCCGCCTAGCGGGATTGACGAGCAGTACTTC. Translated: CASSKAPPSGIDEQYF.

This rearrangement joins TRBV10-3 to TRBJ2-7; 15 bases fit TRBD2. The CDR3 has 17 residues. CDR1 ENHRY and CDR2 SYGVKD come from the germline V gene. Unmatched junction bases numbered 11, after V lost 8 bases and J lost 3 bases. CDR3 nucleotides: TGTGCCATCCGAAGGGGACTAGCGGGGGGTGGGAGCTACGAGCAGTACTTC. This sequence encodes CAIRRGLAGGGSYEQYF.

CDR3 protein: CASSLIGQGSTEAFF. The CDR3 nucleotides are TGTGCCAGCAGCTTAATCGGACAGGGAAGCACTGAAGCTTTCTTT. The chain combines TRBV7-2 with TRBJ1-1, with 8 bases identical to TRBD1. The CDR3 runs to 15 residues. V lost 2 bases to trimming and J lost 4 bases; unmatched junction nucleotides: 6. The germline V gene has CDR1 SGHTA and CDR2 FQGNSA.

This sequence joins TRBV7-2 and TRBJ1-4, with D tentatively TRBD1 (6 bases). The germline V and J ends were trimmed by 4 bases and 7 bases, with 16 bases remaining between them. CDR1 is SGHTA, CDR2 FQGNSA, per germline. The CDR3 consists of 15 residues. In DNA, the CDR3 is TGTGCCAGCAGCTCCCAACAGGGTCTCGGTGAAAAACTGTTTTTT. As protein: CASSSQQGLGEKLFF.

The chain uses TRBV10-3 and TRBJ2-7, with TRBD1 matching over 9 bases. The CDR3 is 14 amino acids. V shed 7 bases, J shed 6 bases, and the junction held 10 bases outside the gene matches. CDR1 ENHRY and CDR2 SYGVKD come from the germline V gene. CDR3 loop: CAITPGQGFSEQYF. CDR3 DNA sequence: TGTGCCATCACCCCGGGACAGGGCTTCTCCGAGCAGTACTTC.

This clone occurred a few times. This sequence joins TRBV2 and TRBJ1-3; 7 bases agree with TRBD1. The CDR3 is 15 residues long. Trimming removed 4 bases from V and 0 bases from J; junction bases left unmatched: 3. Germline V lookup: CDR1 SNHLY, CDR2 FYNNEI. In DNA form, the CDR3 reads TGTGCCAGCAGTGGCCGGACAGGCTCTGGAAACACCATATATTTT. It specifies CASSGRTGSGNTIYF.

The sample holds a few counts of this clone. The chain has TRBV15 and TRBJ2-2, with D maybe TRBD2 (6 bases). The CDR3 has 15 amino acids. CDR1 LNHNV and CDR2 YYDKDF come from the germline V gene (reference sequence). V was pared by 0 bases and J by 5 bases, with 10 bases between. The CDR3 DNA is TGTGCCACCAGCAGAGATCGGGGGTTTACCGGGGAGCTGTTTTTT. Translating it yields CATSRDRGFTGELFF.

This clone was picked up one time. This CDR3 is CASSVIGDTGELFF. As DNA, the CDR3 is TGTGCCAGCAGCGTTATAGGGGACACCGGGGAGCTGTTTTTT. The chain uses TRBV9 and TRBJ2-2, with D tentatively TRBD1 (5 bases). There are 14 residues in the CDR3. V lost 2 bases, J lost 3 bases, and 8 bases lay in between. CDR1 and CDR2 from the germline V gene are SGDLS and YYNGEE.

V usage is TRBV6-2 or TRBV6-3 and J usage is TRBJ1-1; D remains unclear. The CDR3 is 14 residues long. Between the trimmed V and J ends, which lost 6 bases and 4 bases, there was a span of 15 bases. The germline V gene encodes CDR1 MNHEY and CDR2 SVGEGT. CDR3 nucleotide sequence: TGTGCCAGCAGCGACTCTATCGGGATCACTGAAGCTTTCTTT. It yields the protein CASSDSIGITEAFF.

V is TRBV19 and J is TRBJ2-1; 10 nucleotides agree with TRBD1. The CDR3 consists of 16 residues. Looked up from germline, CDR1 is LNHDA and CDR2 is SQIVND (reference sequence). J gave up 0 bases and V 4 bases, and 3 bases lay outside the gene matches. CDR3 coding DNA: TGTGCCAGTAGTAGACAGGGGGCGAACTCCTACAATGAGCAGTTCTTC. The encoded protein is CASSRQGANSYNEQFF.

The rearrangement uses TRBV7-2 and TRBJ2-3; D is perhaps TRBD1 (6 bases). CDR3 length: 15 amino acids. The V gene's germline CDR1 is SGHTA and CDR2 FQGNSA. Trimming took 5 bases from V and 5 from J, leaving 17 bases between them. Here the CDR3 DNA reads TGTGCCAGCAGCACCCGGACGTTACAGGGAGATACGCAGTATTTT. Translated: CASSTRTLQGDTQYF.

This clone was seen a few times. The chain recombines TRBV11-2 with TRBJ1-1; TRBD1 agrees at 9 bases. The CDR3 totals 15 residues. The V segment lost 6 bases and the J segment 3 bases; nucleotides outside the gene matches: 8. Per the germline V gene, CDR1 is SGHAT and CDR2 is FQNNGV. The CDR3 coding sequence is TGTGCCAGCAGGGCCAGACAGGGGGGGGACACTGAAGCTTTCTTT. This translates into CASRARQGGDTEAFF.

CDR3 residues: CASRTGAFKQYF. The CDR3 DNA sequence: TGTGCCAGCCGGACAGGGGCTTTCAAGCAGTACTTC. V and J are TRBV28 and TRBJ2-7; 9 nucleotides agree with TRBD1. The CDR3 loop spans 12 amino acids. Trimming removed 8 bases from V and 8 bases from J; junction bases left unmatched: 7. Per the germline V gene, CDR1 is MDHEN and CDR2 is SYDVKM.

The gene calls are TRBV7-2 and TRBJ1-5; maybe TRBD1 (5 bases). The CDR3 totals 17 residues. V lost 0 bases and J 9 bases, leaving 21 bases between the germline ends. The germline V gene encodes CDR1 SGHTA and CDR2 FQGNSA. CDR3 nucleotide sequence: TGTGCCAGCAGCTTAGCGGGCTGGGGCGCTGGGGAACGGCCCCAGCATTTT. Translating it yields CASSLAGWGAGERPQHF.